This T cell receptor (beta chain) was documented in a study of blood T cell repertoires in COVID-19. Study overall: Sites across the United States, Italy and Spain contributed samples from acute and convalescent COVID-19. Sample material is recorded as cDNA or gDNA derived from T cells, B-cell-depleted T cells, or PBMCs.

Per the original data handling: Amplification with reference gene primers provided the estimates of nucleated cell counts. Libraries were prepared by immunoSEQ multiplex PCR; TCRdb keeps only in-frame clonotypes and omits some of them. Clone size and V and J calls were adopted from that table, with D and trimming inferred from the DNA. The data show approximately 240,000 clones, 70% to 90% seen once. Trimming removed 6 bases from V and 3 bases from J; junction bases left unmatched: 6. CDR1 is PRHDT and CDR2 is FYEKMQ in the germline V gene (reference sequence). This CDR3 is built from 14 residues. The material sequenced was peripheral blood. This clonotype was sampled from a woman between 18 and 29 years old who had recovered from COVID-19. The chain links TRBV13 to TRBJ1-2; 8 nucleotides agree with TRBD1. The CDR3 DNA sequence: TGTGCCAGCAGACCGACAGGGGTTGACTATGGCTACACCTTC. Translated: CASRPTGVDYGYTF.